This T cell receptor (beta chain) was captured in a study of T cell repertoires in cytomegalovirus infection. Study background: Matching HLA type, along with CMV infection, was indicated by public TCR beta signatures. The study, taken as a whole, reports: Ex vivo responses were dominated by HLA-C-restricted CMV-specific TCR beta clonotypes. Based on cumulative public TCR beta family frequency, carriers of CMV plus the relevant HLA were identified.

The V gene lost 4 bases and the J gene lost 1 base, with 18 bases spanning the gap. Germline V gene sequence: CDR1 MGHRA, CDR2 YSYEKL. The CDR3 runs 17 residues. A single record per CDR3 protein comes from TCRdb applying MiXCR to the reads. The sample has approximately 500,000 distinct CDR3 sequences, approximately 15% seen once; the top ten hold about 24%. This clonotype was found many times. Its antigen is undetermined. The sample was CD8+ T cells from PBMCs. This receptor was obtained from a human donor in good health (CMV status not recorded). Some clones in this sample may be carry-over from other donors' samples. The gene calls are TRBV4-1 and TRBJ2-3; maybe TRBD2 (7 bases). The CDR3 loop is CASSRTARGGRTDTQYF. As DNA, the CDR3 is TGCGCCAGCAGCCGTACAGCACGCGGGGGCCGCACAGATACGCAGTATTTT.